Given below is one T cell receptor (beta chain) in context. These data originate in a study of T cell changes during pregnancy in multiple sclerosis. CDR1 is SGHNT and CDR2 is YYREEE in the germline V gene (reference sequence). V lost 4 bases and J lost 1; bases outside the gene matches: 12. The CDR3 is made up of 17 amino acids. This table comes from immunoSEQ multiplex PCR, and its TCRdb copy is limited to in-frame clones, with some not included. The repertoire includes 35,000 to 45,000 clones, under 95% of them detected once, and 5% to 5.5% sits in the top ten. This sequence was found in a female donor in good health, enrolled as a control in a pregnancy study. Sequencing was performed on peripheral blood, taken in the third trimester of pregnancy. The chain carries TRBV5-4 and TRBJ2-3; 7 bases map to TRBD2. Here the CDR3 reads CASSPVGREYGTDTQYF. In nucleotides, the CDR3 is TGTGCCAGCAGCCCTGTGGGGCGGGAGTACGGCACAGATACGCAGTATTTT.